What follows are 20 T cell receptor beta chains derived from one specimen sequenced in a study of blood T cell repertoires in COVID-19. Here immunoSEQ multiplex PCR was the method, and the copy in TCRdb shows in-frame clones only, minus some. Of more than 200,000 clones listed, 87% are singletons. Sequenced input: PBMCs or T cells enriched from blood (not recorded which). These TCRs come from a young man who had recovered from COVID-19.

This chain connects TRBV9 to TRBJ1-2; D gene uncertain. The CDR3 loop spans 11 amino acids. In germline, CDR1 is SGDLS, CDR2 YYNGEE. V lost 6 bases to trimming and J lost 8 bases, with 11 bases between them. The CDR3 is CASTGDTGYTF. The CDR3 DNA sequence: TGTGCCAGCACCGGGGATACCGGCTACACCTTC.

This sequence joins TRBV15 and TRBJ2-6; tentatively, D is TRBD1 (5 bases). CDR1 is LNHNV, CDR2 YYDKDF, per germline (reference sequence). V lost 3 bases and J 0 bases, leaving 18 bases between the germline ends. The length of the CDR3 is 19 residues. In DNA form, the CDR3 reads TGTGCCACCAGCAGGGAACAGGTGAACTACAACTCTGGGGCCAACGTCCTGACTTTC. Translating gives CATSREQVNYNSGANVLTF.

The DNA of the CDR3 is TGCGCCAGCAGCTTGACGAGTTTGCCCAGGGTGGAGTACTTC. Translated, it gives CASSLTSLPRVEYF. V usage is TRBV5-1 and J usage is TRBJ2-7; tentatively, D is TRBD1 (5 bases). Per the germline V gene, CDR1 is SGHRS and CDR2 is YFSETQ. This CDR3 has 14 residues. V was clipped by 1 base and J by 11 bases, with 19 bases between them.

DNA of the CDR3: TGTGCCAGCAGCTTAGGTATCGCGGTTGGGACAGATACGCAGTATTTT. It is translated as CASSLGIAVGTDTQYF. V usage is TRBV7-2 and J usage is TRBJ2-3; D remains unclear. This CDR3 is 16 amino acids long. Trimming removed 1 base at V and 3 bases at J, with 14 bases between. Per germline, CDR1 SGHTA and CDR2 FQGNSA.

Only one count was recorded for this clone. The chain uses TRBV5-1 and TRBJ2-7; TRBD2 matches 7 bases. The CDR3 totals 15 residues. Germline values: CDR1 SGHRS, CDR2 YFSETQ. Losses at the gene ends were 2 bases for V and 5 bases for J; bases not matched to a gene: 10. CDR3 loop: CASSLGGSITNEQYF. The CDR3 nucleotides read TGCGCCAGCAGCTTAGGCGGGAGTATTACCAACGAGCAGTACTTC.

The genes are TRBV27 and TRBJ1-2; D gene unclear. This CDR3 has 15 residues. Trimming pared 1 base from V and 8 bases from J, leaving 17 bases between. Germline assignment: CDR1 MNHEY and CDR2 SMNVEV (reference sequence). CDR3 loop: CASSLWRVALRGYTF. The CDR3 DNA reads as TGTGCCAGCAGTTTATGGAGGGTGGCTCTTCGGGGCTACACCTTC.

The rearrangement links TRBV19 to TRBJ1-3; 10 positions match TRBD1. CDR3 length equals 15 residues. J was trimmed by 7 bases and V by 3 bases; bases with no gene match: 6. The germline CDR1 and CDR2 sequences are LNHDA and SQIVND (reference sequence). CDR3 sequence (DNA): TGTGCCAGTAGTATGGGACAGGGGATAGTGAACACCATATATTTT. Residues: CASSMGQGIVNTIYF.

This chain joins TRBV12-2 and TRBJ2-1; the D call of TRBD2 is as the table states it, not checked on the DNA. TRBV12-2 is described as a pseudogene. This CDR3 region has 19 residues. The CDR3 DNA sequence: TGTGCAAGTCGCCCCAATTGTAGGGCTAGCGGGAATAGCAGGAATGAGCAGTTCTTC. It encodes CASRPNCRASGNSRNEQFF.

V and J are TRBV11-2 and TRBJ2-2; the D is unclear. Trimming removed 5 bases from V and 1 base from J, with 11 bases in between. This CDR3 spans 15 amino acids. Germline V gene lookup returns CDR1 SGHAT and CDR2 FQNNGV. DNA of the CDR3: TGTGCCAGCAGCCCAAGACTCGTGAACACCGGGGAGCTGTTTTTT. It encodes CASSPRLVNTGELFF.

The chain employs TRBV6-5 and TRBJ1-2; TRBD1 agrees at 12 bases. The CDR3 contains 15 residues. Germline CDR1 MNHEY, CDR2 SVGAGI. Germline trimming cut 6 bases from V and 8 bases from J; bases unmatched to any gene: 10. The CDR3: CASSQPGTGGNGYTF. The DNA of the CDR3 is TGTGCCAGCAGCCAACCCGGGACAGGGGGCAACGGCTACACCTTC.

The chain combines TRBV27 with TRBJ2-5, with D possibly TRBD2 on 6 matching bases. Germline V gives CDR1 MNHEY, CDR2 SMNVEV (reference sequence). CDR3 length: 13 residues. V was cut by 2 bases and J by 4 bases, with 8 bases left in between. CDR3 amino acids: CASSLRELETQYF. CDR3 nucleotide sequence: TGTGCCAGCAGTTTACGGGAGTTAGAGACCCAGTACTTC.

The genes are TRBV5-1 and TRBJ2-7; 8 bases agree with TRBD1. Germline-derived CDR1 and CDR2 are SGHRS and YFSETQ. CDR3 length: 16 amino acids. J gave up 2 bases and V 4 bases, and 11 bases lay outside the gene matches. In DNA, the CDR3 is TGCGCCAGCAGCCCAGGGGGCGCGGGTATAACCTACGAGCAGTACTTC. Encoded protein: CASSPGGAGITYEQYF.

Only one count was recorded for this clone. The chain combines TRBV11-2 with TRBJ2-5, with D tentatively TRBD2 (5 bases). Germline loops: CDR1 SGHAT, CDR2 FQNNGV. Trimming took 7 bases from V and 4 from J, leaving 13 bases between them. The CDR3 length is 13 residues. CDR3 nucleotide sequence: TGTGCCAGCACCTACGGGATGGGAGAGACCCAGTACTTC. The encoded protein is CASTYGMGETQYF.

The CDR3, as DNA: TGTGCCAGCTCACCACGGACTTGGAATCTGAACACTGAAGCTTTCTTT. The encoded protein is CASSPRTWNLNTEAFF. The chain links TRBV18 to TRBJ1-1; D is undetermined. There are 16 residues in the CDR3. Germline-derived CDR1 and CDR2 are KGHSH and LQKENI. The ends were cut back, 1 base at V and 0 bases at J, with 12 bases in the middle.

This rearrangement joins TRBV3-1 (or the pseudogene TRBV3-2) to TRBJ2-2, with TRBD1 identical over 8 bases. Trimming took 5 bases from V and 7 from J; bases not matched to a gene: 6. Germline CDR1 is LGHDT and CDR2 is YNNKEL (reference sequence). The CDR3 contains 14 residues. The DNA for the CDR3 is TGTGCCAGCAGCTCCGGACAGGGATACGGGGAGCTGTTTTTT. Its protein product is CASSSGQGYGELFF.

The chain has TRBV6-6 and TRBJ2-5, with D possibly TRBD2 on 6 matching bases. V lost 2 bases and J 2 bases, leaving 12 bases between the germline ends. There are 15 residues in the CDR3. CDR1 is MNHNY, CDR2 SVGAGI, per germline (reference sequence). CDR3 region: CASSYPSAGQETQYF. The CDR3 nucleotides are TGTGCCAGCAGTTACCCCTCGGCGGGGCAAGAGACCCAGTACTTC.

This clone showed up just once. The chain combines TRBV28 with TRBJ1-5; 8 bases map to TRBD1. The J segment lost 7 bases and the V segment lost 4 bases, leaving 9 bases of the junction unmatched. Germline V gene data show CDR1 as MDHEN and CDR2 as SYDVKM. The CDR3 loop spans 15 amino acids. CDR3 in amino acids: CASSSPGGADQPQHF. Written as DNA, the CDR3 is TGTGCCAGCAGTTCCCCAGGGGGCGCGGACCAGCCCCAGCATTTT.

The chain employs TRBV30 and TRBJ1-1; 9 bases agree with TRBD1. CDR3 length: 12 amino acids. Germline CDR1 and CDR2: GTSNPN and SVGIG (reference sequence). V was pared by 2 bases and J by 6 bases, with 1 base of the junction left unmatched. CDR3 DNA: TGTGCCTGGAGTAGGACAGGGGCTGAAGCTTTCTTT. Translating it yields CAWSRTGAEAFF.

This clone was seen a few times. The CDR3 coding sequence is TGTGCCAGCAGCTTAGAAGGCTACAGGGGGAACACCGGGGAGCTGTTTTTT. This gives the protein CASSLEGYRGNTGELFF. The chain joins TRBV11-2 to TRBJ2-2; 7 nucleotides agree with TRBD1. This CDR3 is built from 17 residues. Germline CDR1 reads SGHAT; CDR2 reads FQNNGV. The J segment lost 1 base and the V segment lost 0 bases, leaving 5 bases of the junction unmatched. The full variable domain, rest sourced from reference TRBV11-2 and TRBJ2-2, is EAGVAQSPRYKIIEKRQSVAFWCNPISGHATLYWYQQILGQGPKLLIQFQNNGVVDDSQLPKDRFSAERLKGVDSTLKIQPAKLEDSAVYLCASSLEGYRGNTGELFFGEGSRLTVL.

V gene TRBV11-2 combines with J gene TRBJ1-3, with D tentatively TRBD1 (5 bases). Trimming removed 1 base from V and 9 bases from J, with 7 bases in between. This CDR3 contains 12 residues. In germline, CDR1 is SGHAT, CDR2 FQNNGV. CDR3 sequence (DNA): TGTGCCAGCAGCTTAGCCGGGGGCACCATATATTTT. Amino acid sequence: CASSLAGGTIYF.